The following is a T cell receptor beta chain sequence with its context. This clonotype was found many times. The clone's antigen remains unknown. No base-level quality is on record; no much larger clone is a single base apart. Sequenced using an Illumina HiSeq 2500. Quantitative 5'-RACE with molecular barcodes was used to prepare TCR beta libraries. The study's processing was this. A new computational method, built on a probabilistic model of VDJ rearrangement, was used to identify disease-linked TCR variants. TCRdb's own reprocessing of the public reads used fastp at Q25 and MiXCR and kept productive beta chains. Each entry merges the rows of one CDR3 protein and shows their most common DNA and genes. The authors' filters were not applied to this entry. Here the sample has around 150,000 distinct CDR3 sequences; about 7% occur a single time. The top ten clonotypes cover around 12% of the sample. These data are taken from a study of CD8 T cells in ankylosing spondylitis (dated by TCRdb to about 2017). In terms of the full investigation: The study set out to find disease-linked TCR variants by profiling T cell receptor beta repertoires in ankylosing spondylitis patients and healthy donors. In total, the full study cohort was made up of nearly 110 healthy donors and 25 or so ankylosing spondylitis patients. Peripheral blood was sampled, and synovial fluid was additionally collected from ankylosing spondylitis patients. The full study reports these points: Blood from ankylosing spondylitis patients appeared to be characterized by a TCR beta motif made up of several highly homologous amino acid variants. The disease-linked clones had a CD8+ phenotype and were found at relatively low frequencies in peripheral blood. Some TCR beta motif variants had previously been reported in synovial fluid and blood of reactive arthritis patients, which suggested common disease-initiation mechanisms. According to the report, matched synovial fluid samples from ankylosing spondylitis patients were significantly enriched for the disease-linked clones.

Relative to germline, V is 1 base shorter and J is 0 bases shorter, with 15 bases between their ends. Counted from cysteine to phenylalanine, this CDR3 has 17 amino acids. Just CDR3 DNA is preserved here, 51 bases in frame from base 1. CDR1 and CDR2 are drawn from the germline V gene (reference sequence): LGHDT, YNNKEL. Input material: blood, either unsorted or a sorted T cell fraction (not recorded which). In this chain, TRBV3-1 is recombined with TRBJ1-1, with no confidently assigned D gene. The sequence came from a female donor with ankylosing spondylitis or in good health (not recorded which). CDR3 region: CASSQGPAAGLNTEAFF. The sequenced DNA: TGTGCCAGCAGCCAAGGCCCAGCAGCCGGCCTGAACACTGAAGCTTTCTTT.